Following are 16 T cell receptor beta chains from one sample sequenced in a study of human T cells and chemical hapten exposure. The sample's time point: healthy volunteer bleed at 6 weeks. Someone pulled total RNA out of unfractionated whole blood. TCRdb recomputed calls from the RACE reads with MiXCR, one row per CDR3 protein. The sample records some 77,000 distinct CDR3 sequences, around 9.3% being singletons. The material sequenced was whole blood. Receptor source: a female donor in good health. Some clones in this sample may be carry-over from other donors' samples.

This rearrangement joins TRBV7-9 to TRBJ1-6, with D possibly matching TRBD1 (6 bases). Trimming cost V 8 bases and J 4 bases, with 15 bases left between them. Germline-derived CDR1 and CDR2 are SEHNR and FQNEAQ (reference sequence). There are 15 residues in the CDR3. The CDR3 nucleotides are TGTGCCAGCGCCACAGGGCAGCGTTATAATTCACCCCTCCACTTT. Translation gives CASATGQRYNSPLHF.

This clonotype appeared a few times. The chain has TRBV20-1 and TRBJ1-6, with 9 nucleotides matching TRBD1. From germline, CDR1 is DFQATT and CDR2 SNEGSKA (reference sequence). V lost 5 bases to trimming and J lost 8 bases; unmatched junction nucleotides: 7. The CDR3 runs 14 residues. DNA for the CDR3: TGCAGTGCTTTCCCGACAGGGGGTCATTCACCCCTCCACTTT. Protein product: CSAFPTGGHSPLHF.

CDR3 nucleotide sequence: TGTGCCAGCAGCCTACAGGGGCTCGGCACTGAAGCTTTCTTT. It is translated as CASSLQGLGTEAFF. This chain links TRBV5-6 with TRBJ1-1; 7 nucleotides align to TRBD1. J lost 4 bases, V lost 4 bases, and 7 bases had no gene match. The germline gives CDR1 SGHDT, CDR2 YYEEEE. The length of the CDR3 is 14 residues.

This clonotype was counted between two and nine times. The rearrangement links TRBV7-2 to TRBJ2-1, with 10 bases lining up with TRBD2. CDR1 SGHTA and CDR2 FQGNSA come from the germline V gene. The ends lost 0 bases at V and 14 bases at J; junction bases unmatched: 10. The CDR3 has 15 residues. As DNA, the CDR3 is TGTGCCAGCAGCTTAGCAGGTCTAGCGGGGGTTGGGGAGTTCTTC. It specifies CASSLAGLAGVGEFF.

As to this clonotype: This may be a read error: a much more frequent sequence differs by one nucleotide. The chain has TRBV20-1 and TRBJ1-5; D is possibly TRBD1 (5 bases). Looked up from germline, CDR1 is DFQATT and CDR2 is SNEGSKA (reference sequence). The CDR3 length is 11 residues. Trimming pared 5 bases from V and 6 bases from J, leaving 8 bases between. The CDR3 loop reads CSAGGGQPQHF. CDR3 DNA sequence: TGCAGTGCTGGCGGGGGTCAGCCCCAGCATTTT.

This clonotype has just a few counts. This chain connects TRBV7-9 to TRBJ2-3, with 8 bases fitting TRBD1. V shed 2 bases, J shed 4 bases, and the junction held 5 bases outside the gene matches. Germline-derived CDR1 and CDR2 are SEHNR and FQNEAQ (reference sequence). The CDR3 is 15 amino acids. The CDR3 bases are TGTGCCAGCAGCTTAATAGAGGACAGGGCAGATACGCAGTATTTT. Amino acid sequence: CASSLIEDRADTQYF.

The genes are TRBV27 and TRBJ1-1, with a weak D call TRBD1 (5 bases). This CDR3 comprises 15 residues. CDR1 and CDR2 from the germline V gene are MNHEY and SMNVEV (reference sequence). Trimming pared 10 bases from V and 1 base from J, leaving 19 bases between. The DNA for the CDR3 is TGTGCCATCGAAACGGGACGGCACTCGAACACTGAAGCTTTCTTT. Encoded protein: CAIETGRHSNTEAFF.

This chain connects TRBV20-1 to TRBJ2-7, with D tentatively TRBD2 (7 bases). CDR1 and CDR2 (germline): DFQATT, SNEGSKA (reference sequence). CDR3 length: 15 amino acids. Trimming shortened V by 0 bases and J by 3 bases, and 15 bases separated the two germline ends. The CDR3 region is CSARDPRGPDYEQYF. CDR3 bases: TGCAGTGCTAGAGACCCGCGGGGGCCCGACTACGAGCAGTACTTC.

The sample holds many counts of this clonotype. The chain links TRBV21-1 to TRBJ1-2. TRBV21-1 is termed a pseudogene. There are 13 residues in the CDR3. This chain's CDR3 is CASSKLSNYGYTF. CDR3 sequence (DNA): TGTGCCAGCAGCAAACTCAGTAACTATGGCTACACCTTC.

At least ten counts were recorded for this clonotype. The CDR3 spells CASSFPPPDALTQYF. DNA of the CDR3: TGTGCCAGCAGTTTCCCCCCGCCGGACGCGCTTACGCAGTATTTT. This chain uses TRBV28 with TRBJ2-3; no clear D. Trimming cost V 3 bases and J 8 bases, with 18 bases left between them. Per the germline V gene, CDR1 is MDHEN and CDR2 is SYDVKM. This CDR3 comprises 15 residues.

This clonotype was detected many times. The chain recombines TRBV9 with TRBJ1-1; maybe TRBD1 (5 bases). Trimming took off 0 bases at V and 4 bases at J, with 10 bases between the two ends. This CDR3 contains 14 residues. Looked up from germline, CDR1 is SGDLS and CDR2 is YYNGEE. The DNA of the CDR3 is TGTGCCAGCAGCGTAGATTTGGGGGTCACTGAAGCTTTCTTT. Translating it yields CASSVDLGVTEAFF.

This clonotype has a handful of counts. The chain combines TRBV2 with TRBJ2-3, with TRBD1 as a possible D gene (5 bases). The length of the CDR3 is 15 residues. Germline assignment: CDR1 SNHLY and CDR2 FYNNEI. The V end was cut by 6 bases, the J end by 0 bases, with 13 bases between. The CDR3 sequence: CASRRTYRSTDTQYF. The CDR3 DNA follows: TGTGCCAGCAGGAGGACCTACAGGAGCACAGATACGCAGTATTTT.

This clonotype was found a few times. The CDR3 protein is CASSFSGGYNEQFF. The CDR3 DNA follows: TGTGCCAGCAGCTTTTCAGGGGGCTACAATGAGCAGTTCTTC. This sequence joins TRBV7-2 and TRBJ2-1; 7 nucleotides match TRBD1. Germline assignment: CDR1 SGHTA and CDR2 FQGNSA. V was clipped by 3 bases and J by 3 bases; unmatched bases: 2. The length of the CDR3 is 14 residues.

The genes are TRBV7-2 and TRBJ2-7; 7 nucleotides match TRBD1. Trimming cost V 5 bases and J 0 bases; bases outside gene matches: 10. Germline CDR1 reads SGHTA; CDR2 reads FQGNSA. The CDR3 has 16 amino acids. CDR3 nucleotide sequence: TGTGCCAGCAGCCCATTTAACAGGGGTAGCTCCTACGAGCAGTACTTC. Translated, it gives CASSPFNRGSSYEQYF. Using reference TRBV7-2 and TRBJ2-7 for the parts outside the CDR3, the full variable domain is GAGVSQSPSNKVTEKGKDVELRCDPISGHTALYWYRQSLGQGLEFLIYFQGNSAPDKSGLPSDRFSAERTGGSVSTLTIQRTQQEDSAVYLCASSPFNRGSSYEQYFGPGTRLTVT.

This clonotype was counted at least ten times. The V gene is TRBV29-1, the J gene TRBJ2-3; 7 positions match TRBD2. The CDR3 is 14 amino acids. Germline CDR1 is SQVTM and CDR2 is ANQGSEA. Trimming took 3 bases from V and 6 from J; bases not matched to a gene: 9. This CDR3 is CSVETVRGVDTQYF. For the CDR3, the DNA is TGCAGCGTTGAGACGGTCCGGGGGGTCGATACGCAGTATTTT.

The chain employs TRBV27 and TRBJ2-7; the match to TRBD1 covers 8 bases. With 8 bases clipped from V and 3 bases from J, the junction kept 6 bases outside the gene matches. The CDR3 runs to 13 residues. CDR1 MNHEY and CDR2 SMNVEV come from the germline V gene (reference sequence). The CDR3 loop reads CASRDRSVYEQYF. CDR3 DNA: TGTGCCAGCCGGGACAGGAGCGTCTACGAGCAGTACTTC.